This T cell receptor beta chain was documented in a study of chemoradiotherapy in HPV16-positive cancers. As for the study in general: Functional T-cell assays on two HPV16-positive patients' cells defined candidate HPV-specific clones and common TCR motifs.

The CDR3 has 18 residues. Germline V gene sequence: CDR1 ENHRY, CDR2 SYGVKD. V was pared by 4 bases and J by 6 bases, with 11 bases of the junction left unmatched. On this clone: Antigen unknown.

The study, taken as a whole, reports: The functional HPV-specific definition rests on just a couple of HPV16-positive patients. Candidate HPV-specific clones and E7-related TCR motifs grew in tumor during treatment. HPV-responsive T-cell expansion during chemoradiotherapy was linked to improved recurrence-free survival in HPV16-positive patients.

Assay used: immunoSEQ multiplex PCR; TCRdb lists only in-frame clones, some missing. The sample lists approximately 17,000 clones, roughly two thirds seen once, with around 8% in the top ten. This clonotype was obtained from a human donor with HPV-associated anogenital cancer. V and J are TRBV10-3 and TRBJ2-1; 14 bases line up with TRBD2. The sequenced sample was tumor tissue, obtained from a patient who underwent chemoradiotherapy. For the CDR3, the DNA is TGTGCCATCAGTGTGGGGACTAGCGGGAGAGCGGGGGGCAATGAGCAGTTCTTC. Translated, it gives CAISVGTSGRAGGNEQFF.